Below, 14 T cell receptor beta chains from the same sample are listed, as sequenced in a study of shared clonotypes between healthy human individuals. Naive-designated CD8 cells lacked CD45RO, were positively enriched for CCR7, and omitted terminally differentiated effector memory CD45RA+ cells. Clones were sequenced by immunoSEQ multiplex PCR, and TCRdb holds only the in-frame ones, with some missing. Of around 550,000 clones in the sample, approximately 95% were seen once. The sequencing sample was made of naive CD8+ T cells sorted from blood. These receptors originate from a woman in her 30s in good health.

The rearrangement links TRBV11-3 to TRBJ1-2; no firm D call. The CDR3 sequence is 10 residues long. CDR1 SGHNT and CDR2 YENEEA come from the germline V gene. V lost 9 bases, J lost 5 bases, and 7 bases lay in between. The CDR3 protein is CARQVYGYTF. The CDR3 coding sequence is TGTGCCAGGCAAGTATATGGCTACACCTTC.

The chain uses TRBV4-2 and TRBJ2-5; no clear D gene. TRBJ2-7 matches the DNA end more closely, so the J call is doubtful. This CDR3 contains 14 residues. Germline CDR1 is LGHNA and CDR2 is YNFKEQ. CDR3 nucleotides: TGTGCCAGCAGCCAAGATCTTGAAGCGTCCGAGCAGTACTTC. Translation gives CASSQDLEASEQYF.

The V and J genes are TRBV7-9 and TRBJ2-1; TRBD2 matches at 10 bases. The CDR3 runs to 15 residues. The germline gives CDR1 SEHNR, CDR2 FQNEAQ (reference sequence). Losses at the gene ends were 1 base for V and 6 bases for J; bases not matched to a gene: 3. CDR3 bases: TGTGCCAGCAGCTTAGTGAGCGGGAGGGCCAATGAGCAGTTCTTC. This translates into CASSLVSGRANEQFF.

The CDR3 sequence: CASTGTSGLVDEQYF. The CDR3 region has the DNA TGCGCCAGTACCGGGACTAGCGGACTCGTAGACGAGCAGTACTTC. The chain uses TRBV10-1 and TRBJ2-7; 11 bases are a match to TRBD2. The ends lost 9 bases at V and 5 bases at J; junction bases unmatched: 12. Looked up from germline, CDR1 is WNHNN and CDR2 is SYGVQD (reference sequence). CDR3 length: 15 amino acids.

The rearrangement uses TRBV9 and TRBJ2-7; no clear D gene. CDR1 is SGDLS, CDR2 YYNGEE, per germline. V dropped 0 bases and J dropped 5 bases, with 15 bases sitting between them. The CDR3 runs to 15 residues. The CDR3 DNA is TGTGCCAGCAGCGTAGACGGTAGGGATAGTGACGAGCAGTACTTC. Its protein product is CASSVDGRDSDEQYF.

About this clone itself: At one of its ends the junction is not consistent with the germline gene, which may arise from a read error. The chain carries TRBV28 and TRBJ2-5, with D unclear. The germline V gene encodes CDR1 MDHEN and CDR2 SYDVKM. This CDR3 region has 11 residues. The CDR3 coding sequence is TGTGCCAGCAGTTTACGATCAGCCCGGGACTTC. Its translation is CASSLRSARDF.

This rearrangement joins TRBV5-1 to TRBJ1-2; the match to TRBD1 covers 7 bases. V trimming: 2 bases; J trimming: 6 bases; junction bases outside the gene matches: 13. The CDR3 is made up of 16 amino acids. Germline lookup yields CDR1 SGHRS and CDR2 YFSETQ. The CDR3 sequence: CASSFYPGTANDGYTF. The CDR3 region has the DNA TGCGCCAGCAGCTTTTATCCCGGGACAGCTAATGATGGCTACACCTTC.

The chain carries TRBV28 and TRBJ2-7, with D maybe TRBD1 (5 bases). The germline gives CDR1 MDHEN, CDR2 SYDVKM. The CDR3 loop spans 11 amino acids. Trimming took off 10 bases at V and 5 bases at J, with 12 bases between the two ends. CDR3 sequence: CAMGRGDEQYF. As DNA, the CDR3 is TGTGCCATGGGAAGGGGCGACGAGCAGTACTTC.

In DNA, the CDR3 is TGTGCCAGCAGTAATCTTGCGGGACGGAACAATGAGCAGTTCTTC. Encoded protein: CASSNLAGRNNEQFF. This chain joins TRBV2 and TRBJ2-1; possible D gene TRBD2, 6 bases. The CDR3 consists of 15 residues. Germline-derived CDR1 and CDR2 are SNHLY and FYNNEI. V was cut by 5 bases and J by 5 bases, with 16 bases left in between.

The genes are TRBV4-1 and TRBJ2-2; D remains unclear. Trimming took 5 bases from V and 9 from J, leaving 10 bases between them. The germline gives CDR1 MGHRA, CDR2 YSYEKL. This CDR3 region has 12 residues. CDR3 sequence: CASSALSRELFF. The DNA of the CDR3 is TGCGCCAGCAGCGCGTTGAGCAGGGAGCTGTTTTTT.

The rearrangement joins TRBV5-1 to TRBJ2-7, with a possible D match to TRBD1 (5 bases). Germline lookup yields CDR1 SGHRS and CDR2 YFSETQ. CDR3 length: 13 amino acids. The V gene lost 6 bases and the J gene lost 2 bases, with 12 bases spanning the gap. The CDR3 nucleotides read TGCGCCAGCAAAGGGGTTGAGGCCTACGAGCAGTACTTC. It translates to CASKGVEAYEQYF.

This rearrangement joins TRBV13 to TRBJ2-5, with D possibly TRBD1 on 7 matching bases. CDR3 length equals 15 residues. Trimming left V 0 bases short and J 4 bases short, with 12 bases between. Looked up from germline, CDR1 is PRHDT and CDR2 is FYEKMQ (reference sequence). In DNA, the CDR3 is TGTGCCAGCAGCTTAGGCAGGAGGGGGCGAGAGACCCAGTACTTC. Encoded protein: CASSLGRRGRETQYF.

CDR3 DNA: TGTGCCAGCAGTCCCGAGCCACTGGCGAACACCGGGGAGCTGTTTTTT. It codes for CASSPEPLANTGELFF. This sequence joins TRBV27 and TRBJ2-2; D ambiguous. This CDR3 has 16 amino acids. Trimming cost V 5 bases and J 0 bases, with 13 bases left between them. The V gene's germline CDR1 is MNHEY and CDR2 SMNVEV (reference sequence).

The chain recombines TRBV25-1 with TRBJ2-7; D is unclear. The ends were cut back, 2 bases at V and 7 bases at J, with 6 bases in the middle. Germline lookup yields CDR1 MGHDK and CDR2 SYGVNS. The CDR3 loop spans 11 amino acids. This CDR3 is CASSETGEQYF. CDR3 sequence (DNA): TGTGCCAGCAGTGAAACGGGTGAGCAGTACTTC.